This TCR beta chain emerged from a study of shared clonotypes between healthy human individuals. Trimming took 4 bases from V and 0 from J; bases not matched to a gene: 9. Germline lookup yields CDR1 MNHEY and CDR2 SMNVEV (reference sequence). There are 18 residues in the CDR3. For sorted subsets, roughly 200 ng DNA per replicate equaled approximately 32,000 T cell genomes. Assay used: immunoSEQ multiplex PCR; TCRdb lists only in-frame clones, some missing. In the table there are about 1,500,000 clones, roughly 95% of which are singletons. This chain connects TRBV27 to TRBJ2-6, with 7 nucleotides matching TRBD1. The sequencing input was naive CD4+ T cells sorted from blood. Described subset: CD45RA+ positively selected. This TCR was sampled from a young man in good health. The CDR3 protein is CASSSPRDRRSGANVLTF. CDR3 coding DNA: TGTGCCAGCAGTTCCCCTAGGGACAGACGCTCTGGGGCCAACGTCCTGACTTTC.